The next 6 T cell receptor beta chains were all read from a single sample in a study of shared clonotypes between healthy human individuals. Sequenced by immunoSEQ multiplex PCR; TCRdb stores in-frame clones only, minus some. Of 2,100,000 or so clones in the sample, 90% to 97% are singletons; the top ten hold approximately 0.13%. The sample comprised naive CD4+ T cells sorted from blood. Stated subset: CD45RA+ positively selected. All receptors come from a man between 18 and 29 years old in good health.

V and J are TRBV27 and TRBJ2-1; perhaps TRBD2 as D (6 bases). From germline, CDR1 is MNHEY and CDR2 SMNVEV (reference sequence). V lost 5 bases and J 1 base, leaving 15 bases between the germline ends. The CDR3 length is 16 residues. The CDR3 DNA sequence: TGTGCCAGCAGTAAACCCGGACTAAAGTCCTACAATGAGCAGTTCTTC. Translated: CASSKPGLKSYNEQFF.

As for this clone: Other nucleotide sequences from this sample produce the same CDR3. The chain recombines TRBV9 with TRBJ1-1, with D unresolved. The CDR3 runs to 13 residues. The ends were cut back, 0 bases at V and 2 bases at J, with 5 bases in the middle. Germline CDR1 is SGDLS and CDR2 is YYNGEE. The CDR3 spells CASSVDVNTEAFF. The CDR3, as DNA: TGTGCCAGCAGCGTAGACGTCAACACTGAAGCTTTCTTT.

The chain links TRBV7-9 to TRBJ2-1; 9 nucleotides align to TRBD2. The CDR3 has 15 amino acids. V shed 5 bases, J shed 9 bases, and the junction held 11 bases outside the gene matches. Germline V lookup: CDR1 SEHNR, CDR2 FQNEAQ (reference sequence). The CDR3 region has the DNA TGTGCCAGCAGCCATAGCGGGAGCGATCCGGCTGAGCAGTTCTTC. Protein: CASSHSGSDPAEQFF.

This clone has just a few counts. This chain joins TRBV28 and TRBJ1-6; D possibly corresponds to TRBD1 (5 bases). With 6 bases removed from V and 4 bases from J, the gap between germline ends came to 10 bases. This CDR3 has 14 amino acids. The V gene's germline CDR1 is MDHEN and CDR2 SYDVKM. The CDR3 DNA sequence: TGTGCCAGCAGACCGGGACTGTATAATTCACCCCTCCACTTT. Encoded protein: CASRPGLYNSPLHF.

The chain has TRBV10-3 and TRBJ2-5; D not resolved. V was cut by 0 bases and J by 5 bases, with 16 bases left in between. From germline, CDR1 is ENHRY and CDR2 SYGVKD. The CDR3 is made up of 16 amino acids. CDR3 DNA: TGTGCCATCAGTGAGTCGGGTTTATACGCTTCTGAGACCCAGTACTTC. Amino acid sequence: CAISESGLYASETQYF.

V usage is TRBV28 and J usage is TRBJ1-5; possible D gene TRBD1, 5 bases. V was cut by 3 bases and J by 5 bases, with 8 bases left in between. CDR1 and CDR2 (germline): MDHEN, SYDVKM. This CDR3 is 13 amino acids long. The CDR3 DNA sequence: TGTGCCAGCAGTTTGACAGTGGATCAGCCCCAGCATTTT. This gives the protein CASSLTVDQPQHF.